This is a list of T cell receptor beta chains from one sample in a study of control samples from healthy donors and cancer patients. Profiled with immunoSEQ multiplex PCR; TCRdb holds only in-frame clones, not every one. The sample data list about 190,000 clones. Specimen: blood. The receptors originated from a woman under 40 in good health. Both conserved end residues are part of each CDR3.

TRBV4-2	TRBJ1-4	CASSQEILTGATNEKLFF
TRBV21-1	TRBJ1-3	CASSSRSRTSGNTIYF
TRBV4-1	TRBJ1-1	CASSQDSLNTEAFF
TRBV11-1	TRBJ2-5	CASSLWTSTKETQYF
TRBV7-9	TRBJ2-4	CASSSQRSVAKNIQYF
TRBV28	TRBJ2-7	CASSFLRGGDRDEQYF
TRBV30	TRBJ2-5	CAWRGLGQPRRETQYF
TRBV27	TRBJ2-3	CASSRTRWDTQYF
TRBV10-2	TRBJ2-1	CASTTDLYNEQFF
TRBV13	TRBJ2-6	CASSLWDSGANVLTF
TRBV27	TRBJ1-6	CASSPWWGPHPLHF
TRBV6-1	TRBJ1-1	CASSEEGPSRAMNTEAFF
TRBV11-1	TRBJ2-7	CASSLALIGQGAYEQYF
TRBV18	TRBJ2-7	CASSPSGGSYEQYF
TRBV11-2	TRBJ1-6	CASSSSGTGRSPLHF
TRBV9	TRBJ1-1	CASSEADYTEAFF
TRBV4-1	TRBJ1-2	CASWDRANYGYTF
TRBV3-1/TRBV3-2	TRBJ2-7	CASSQAAGTDRYEQYF